What follows are 32 T cell receptor beta chains derived from one specimen sequenced in a study of blood T cell repertoires in COVID-19. The repertoire was sequenced with immunoSEQ multiplex PCR; TCRdb's copy has only in-frame clones and lacks some. The table lists 150,000 or so clones, around 85% of them singletons. Sequenced material: peripheral blood. These receptors were taken from a woman in her 70s with acute or convalescent COVID-19.

The genes are TRBV2 and TRBJ2-1; 7 nucleotides align to TRBD1. The CDR3 spans 15 residues. CDR1 and CDR2 from the germline V gene are SNHLY and FYNNEI. J gave up 5 bases and V 4 bases, and 8 bases lay outside the gene matches. CDR3 DNA: TGTGCCAGCAGTGGCGACAGGGTACCTAACAATGAGCAGTTCTTC. Residues: CASSGDRVPNNEQFF. Complete variable domain (other parts from reference TRBV2 and TRBJ2-1): EPEVTQTPSHQVTQMGQEVILRCVPISNHLYFYWYRQILGQKVEFLVSFYNNEISEKSEIFDDQFSVERPDGSNFTLKIRSTKLEDSAMYFCASSGDRVPNNEQFFGPGTRLTVL.

V usage is TRBV7-2 and J usage is TRBJ2-3; D gene unclear. The germline CDR1 and CDR2 sequences are SGHTA and FQGNSA. The CDR3 loop spans 12 amino acids. Trimming stripped 4 bases from V and 6 bases from J, with 8 bases between. CDR3 DNA sequence: TGTGCCAGCAGCTCCTACGGGGATACGCAGTATTTT. Translating it yields CASSSYGDTQYF.

This chain uses TRBV28 with TRBJ2-2, with 9 bases identical to TRBD2. The CDR3 loop spans 17 amino acids. With V trimmed by 1 base and J by 5 bases, 8 bases remained unmatched. The germline CDR1 and CDR2 sequences are MDHEN and SYDVKM. The CDR3 DNA sequence: TGTGCCAGCAGTTTATTAGCGGGGGCGGGGCGGACCGGGGAGCTGTTTTTT. Translated: CASSLLAGAGRTGELFF.

This clone was counted only a few times. The chain joins TRBV11-1 to TRBJ1-6, with D possibly TRBD1 on 5 matching bases. The germline V and J ends were trimmed by 2 bases and 9 bases, with 11 bases remaining between them. The CDR3 sequence is 14 residues long. CDR1 and CDR2 from the germline V gene are SGHAT and FQDESV (reference sequence). The CDR3 nucleotides read TGTGCCAGCAGCTTAATGGGGGGGACTTCACCCCTCCACTTT. Translation: CASSLMGGTSPLHF.

V gene TRBV11-2 combines with J gene TRBJ2-7; 7 nucleotides match TRBD1. The CDR3 has 16 amino acids. The V and J ends lost 6 bases and 3 bases, in that order; junction bases with no gene match: 14. The germline V gene has CDR1 SGHAT and CDR2 FQNNGV. This CDR3 reads CASRFIQGILNYEQYV. Here the CDR3 DNA reads TGTGCCAGCAGATTTATACAGGGGATACTTAACTACGAGCAGTACGTC.

This clone has just a few counts. The chain joins TRBV6-2 or TRBV6-3 to TRBJ1-5, with D hard to call. CDR3 length: 14 residues. Germline CDR1 reads MNHEY; CDR2 reads SVGEGT. The V gene lost 6 bases and the J gene lost 0 bases, with 9 bases spanning the gap. This chain's CDR3 is CASSSTGSNQPQHF. DNA for the CDR3: TGTGCCAGCAGCTCAACGGGTAGCAATCAGCCCCAGCATTTT.

The chain employs TRBV5-6 and TRBJ2-3, with 11 positions matching TRBD2. Unmatched junction bases numbered 9, after V lost 1 base and J lost 8 bases. Germline CDR1 reads SGHDT; CDR2 reads YYEEEE. The CDR3 spans 16 residues. The CDR3 reads CASSLPGLAAPRTQYF. CDR3 sequence (DNA): TGTGCCAGCAGCTTGCCGGGACTAGCGGCACCGCGTACGCAGTATTTT.

The genes are TRBV5-6 and TRBJ2-1; the D gene is possibly TRBD1 (6 bases). Germline values: CDR1 SGHDT, CDR2 YYEEEE. This CDR3 is 15 amino acids long. The V and J ends lost 0 bases and 3 bases respectively, with 10 bases between them. DNA of the CDR3: TGTGCCAGCAGCTTGGTTGGGGGCGACTACAATGAGCAGTTCTTC. Translation gives CASSLVGGDYNEQFF. Full variable domain (remainder filled in from reference TRBV5-6 and TRBJ2-1): DAGVTQSPTHLIKTRGQQVTLRCSPKSGHDTVSWYQQALGQGPQFIFQYYEEEERQRGNFPDRFSGHQFPNYSSELNVNALLLGDSALYLCASSLVGGDYNEQFFGPGTRLTVL.

J is TRBJ2-1 and V is TRBV19, with TRBD2 identical over 14 bases. V lost 2 bases to trimming and J lost 4 bases; unmatched junction nucleotides: 10. The CDR3 spans 19 residues. The germline gives CDR1 LNHDA, CDR2 SQIVND (reference sequence). DNA of the CDR3: TGTGCCAGTAGTATACGTCGGACTAGCGGGGGGCGCCAGTACAATGAGCAGTTCTTC. This sequence encodes CASSIRRTSGGRQYNEQFF. Full variable domain (rest looked up from reference TRBV19 and TRBJ2-1): DGGITQSPKYLFRKEGQNVTLSCEQNLNHDAMYWYRQDPGQGLRLIYYSQIVNDFQKGDIAEGYSVSREKKESFPLTVTSAQKNPTAFYLCASSIRRTSGGRQYNEQFFGPGTRLTVL.

The chain is built from TRBV2 and TRBJ1-1; weak D call: TRBD1 (5 bases). CDR1 and CDR2 (germline): SNHLY, FYNNEI. The CDR3 has 14 amino acids. V gave up 4 bases and J gave up 1 base, with 10 bases separating them. As DNA, the CDR3 is TGTGCCAGCAGTGGCGCGGGGGGGAACACTGAAGCTTTCTTT. Its translation: CASSGAGGNTEAFF.

V and J are TRBV5-1 and TRBJ2-5; tentatively, D is TRBD2 (7 bases). The CDR3 extends over 14 amino acids. V shed 4 bases and J shed 4 bases, with 14 bases lying between them. Per germline, CDR1 SGHRS and CDR2 YFSETQ. In nucleotides, the CDR3 is TGCGCCAGCAGCGCCCTAGGGGGGGGAGAGACCCAGTACTTC. It codes for CASSALGGGETQYF.

This clone was recorded once. CDR3 in DNA: TGTGCCAGCAGCCGGGACTGGGGCTCTGGAAACACCATATATTTT. It encodes CASSRDWGSGNTIYF. V and J are TRBV7-2 and TRBJ1-3; D may be TRBD1 (5 bases). Germline V gene lookup returns CDR1 SGHTA and CDR2 FQGNSA. Trimming took 5 bases from V and 0 from J, leaving 11 bases between them. This CDR3 comprises 15 residues.

The chain carries TRBV3-1 (or the pseudogene TRBV3-2) and TRBJ2-1, with TRBD2 matching over 14 bases. The ends lost 10 bases at V and 6 bases at J; junction bases unmatched: 5. Germline CDR1 is LGHDT and CDR2 is YNNKEL (reference sequence). This CDR3 is 14 amino acids long. CDR3 in amino acids: CATRTSGGTNEQFF. CDR3 coding DNA: TGTGCCACCCGGACTAGCGGGGGGACCAATGAGCAGTTCTTC.

The chain couples TRBV11-2 to TRBJ2-3; D gene unclear. Germline V gives CDR1 SGHAT, CDR2 FQNNGV. V was clipped by 1 base and J by 2 bases, with 13 bases between them. The CDR3 runs 16 residues. The CDR3 sequence is CASSLVPVAYTDTQYF. For the CDR3, the DNA is TGTGCCAGCAGCTTAGTACCCGTCGCCTACACAGATACGCAGTATTTT.

This clone was counted a few times. V gene TRBV6-5 combines with J gene TRBJ1-4; D remains unclear. The CDR3 has 11 residues. Germline lookup yields CDR1 MNHEY and CDR2 SVGAGI. Between the trimmed V and J ends, which lost 7 bases and 4 bases, there was a span of 4 bases. CDR3 residues: CASIVNEKLFF. As DNA, the CDR3 is TGTGCCAGCATAGTTAATGAAAAACTGTTTTTT.

V usage is TRBV15 and J usage is TRBJ1-3; 9 nucleotides agree with TRBD1. Trimming removed 0 bases from V and 0 bases from J; junction bases left unmatched: 3. Germline V CDR1 and CDR2: LNHNV, YYDKDF (reference sequence). The CDR3 is 17 amino acids. CDR3 residues: CATSRETGGFSGNTIYF. In DNA, the CDR3 is TGTGCCACCAGCAGAGAGACAGGGGGGTTCTCTGGAAACACCATATATTTT.

The gene calls are TRBV3-1 (or the pseudogene TRBV3-2) and TRBJ1-6; TRBD1 aligns across 9 bases. Germline V gives CDR1 LGHDT, CDR2 YNNKEL (reference sequence). The CDR3 loop spans 15 amino acids. V was pared by 8 bases and J by 7 bases, with 9 bases of the junction left unmatched. In DNA form, the CDR3 reads TGTGCCAGCGGAAATTACGGGACAGGGAATTCACCCCTCCACTTT. The encoded protein is CASGNYGTGNSPLHF.

J is TRBJ2-7 and V is TRBV7-2; D is perhaps TRBD2 (6 bases). Trimming stripped 5 bases from V and 4 bases from J, with 18 bases between. The CDR3 length is 15 residues. Germline assignment: CDR1 SGHTA and CDR2 FQGNSA. The CDR3 is CASSPKGSSEYEQYF. CDR3 DNA sequence: TGTGCCAGCAGCCCGAAGGGGTCTAGCGAATACGAGCAGTACTTC.

The chain has TRBV5-8 and TRBJ1-1; no definite D call. The CDR3 contains 12 residues. The germline gives CDR1 SGHTS, CDR2 YDEGEE. Trimming removed 2 bases from V and 8 bases from J, with 10 bases in between. The CDR3 loop reads CASSFGPTEAFF. In DNA, the CDR3 is TGTGCCAGCAGCTTTGGGCCCACAGAAGCTTTCTTT.

This sequence joins TRBV29-1 and TRBJ2-3; D ambiguous. This CDR3 is 10 amino acids long. V lost 4 bases, J lost 3 bases, and 2 bases lay in between. Germline-derived CDR1 and CDR2 are SQVTM and ANQGSEA. The CDR3 here is CSVVTDTQYF. The CDR3 DNA reads TGCAGCGTTGTAACAGATACGCAGTATTTT.

The genes are TRBV2 and TRBJ1-4; no firm D call. Trimming took 4 bases from V and 4 from J, leaving 16 bases between them. Germline assignment: CDR1 SNHLY and CDR2 FYNNEI. This CDR3 has 16 amino acids. The CDR3 coding sequence is TGTGCCAGCAGTGGACACGGGGTGGTGGTTAATGAAAAACTGTTTTTT. Its translation: CASSGHGVVVNEKLFF.

This chain connects TRBV3-1 (or the pseudogene TRBV3-2) to TRBJ2-3; 7 bases match TRBD1. The CDR3 length is 17 residues. Germline-derived CDR1 and CDR2 are LGHDT and YNNKEL (reference sequence). The V gene end was trimmed by 6 bases and the J gene end by 1 base; junction bases not matched to a gene: 13. Here the CDR3 DNA reads TGTGCCAGCAGACGATCCAGAGGGGGCGCGGGCACAGATACGCAGTATTTT. This sequence encodes CASRRSRGGAGTDTQYF.

The V and J genes are TRBV5-1 and TRBJ1-6; 10 bases line up with TRBD1. This CDR3 has 16 residues. Trimming took 6 bases from V and 7 from J; bases not matched to a gene: 10. Germline V gene data show CDR1 as SGHRS and CDR2 as YFSETQ. The CDR3 protein is CASTPRRTGGNSPLHF. The CDR3 bases are TGCGCCAGCACCCCGAGGCGGACAGGGGGAAATTCACCCCTCCACTTT.

This chain uses TRBV6-5 with TRBJ1-2; TRBD1 is a possible D gene (5 bases). The CDR3 runs 14 residues. Germline-derived CDR1 and CDR2 are MNHEY and SVGAGI. Trimming cost V 4 bases and J 0 bases, with 9 bases left between them. CDR3 amino acids: CASSSTASNYGYTF. The CDR3 bases are TGTGCCAGCAGTTCGACAGCCTCTAACTATGGCTACACCTTC.

This chain connects TRBV30 to TRBJ1-1; D uncertain. The CDR3 covers 14 residues. Germline loops: CDR1 GTSNPN, CDR2 SVGIG (reference sequence). V lost 4 bases, J lost 5 bases, and 17 bases lay in between. The CDR3 DNA reads TGTGCCTGGACCCACCGGCGGGTTCGGACTGAAGCTTTCTTT. It is translated as CAWTHRRVRTEAFF.

This clone was picked up one time. This rearrangement joins TRBV2 to TRBJ2-3; 9 bases align to TRBD2. Trimming at V came to 8 bases and at J to 6 bases, leaving 12 bases not matched to a gene. CDR3 length: 15 amino acids. Germline CDR1 reads SNHLY; CDR2 reads FYNNEI. The CDR3 protein is CASRDRLAAGDTQYF. As DNA, the CDR3 is TGTGCCAGCCGGGACAGACTAGCGGCGGGGGATACGCAGTATTTT.

The chain recombines TRBV7-2 with TRBJ2-7; D might be TRBD1 (5 bases). CDR3 size: 16 residues. Germline V gene lookup returns CDR1 SGHTA and CDR2 FQGNSA. V lost 1 base and J lost 4, with 17 bases in between. CDR3 nucleotides: TGTGCCAGCAGCTTAGGAGGTGGTAGGGGATTTTACGAGCAGTACTTC. Translation gives CASSLGGGRGFYEQYF.

As for this clone: A junction boundary mismatches the germline segment, possibly from a read error. J is TRBJ2-5 and V is TRBV7-7; 7 nucleotides agree with TRBD1. CDR1 SSHAT and CDR2 FNYEAQ come from the germline V gene (reference sequence). The CDR3 has 16 amino acids. CDR3 sequence: CASSLASGDREETQYF. The CDR3 region has the DNA TGTGCTAGCAGCTTAGCTTCAGGGGACAGAGAAGAGACCCAGTACTTC.

The chain combines TRBV6-2 or TRBV6-3 with TRBJ1-5, with a tentative D call TRBD1 (6 bases). This CDR3 has 17 amino acids. V lost 2 bases to trimming and J lost 4 bases, with 18 bases between them. Germline CDR1 reads MNHEY; CDR2 reads SVGEGT. The CDR3 sequence is CASSYRGRTRGNQPQHF. CDR3 DNA sequence: TGTGCCAGCAGTTACAGGGGACGGACTAGGGGGAATCAGCCCCAGCATTTT.

The rearrangement joins TRBV4-3 to TRBJ2-7, with no clear D. Between the trimmed V and J ends, which lost 0 bases and 0 bases, there was a span of 6 bases. The V gene's germline CDR1 is LGHNA and CDR2 YSLEER. This CDR3 spans 14 amino acids. CDR3 sequence reads: CASSQESSSYEQYF. Written as DNA, the CDR3 is TGCGCCAGCAGCCAAGAGTCGAGCTCCTACGAGCAGTACTTC.

The chain is built from TRBV19 and TRBJ2-7; D unresolved. The V gene lost 7 bases and the J gene lost 2 bases, with 21 bases spanning the gap. The CDR3 is 16 residues long. The V gene's germline CDR1 is LNHDA and CDR2 SQIVND (reference sequence). In nucleotides, the CDR3 is TGTGCCAGTACCGAGTACCTGGTCTTGCGGACCTACGAGCAGTACGTC. Its translation: CASTEYLVLRTYEQYV.

On this clone: Other DNA sequences within the sample encode an identical CDR3. The J gene is TRBJ2-5, the V gene TRBV6-2 or TRBV6-3, with 7 bases fitting TRBD1. The CDR3 runs 14 residues. The germline gives CDR1 MNHEY, CDR2 SVGEGT. With 5 bases clipped from V and 2 bases from J, the junction kept 5 bases outside the gene matches. The CDR3, as DNA: TGTGCCAGCAGTCGGGACAGACTACAAGAGACCCAGTACTTC. Translated: CASSRDRLQETQYF.